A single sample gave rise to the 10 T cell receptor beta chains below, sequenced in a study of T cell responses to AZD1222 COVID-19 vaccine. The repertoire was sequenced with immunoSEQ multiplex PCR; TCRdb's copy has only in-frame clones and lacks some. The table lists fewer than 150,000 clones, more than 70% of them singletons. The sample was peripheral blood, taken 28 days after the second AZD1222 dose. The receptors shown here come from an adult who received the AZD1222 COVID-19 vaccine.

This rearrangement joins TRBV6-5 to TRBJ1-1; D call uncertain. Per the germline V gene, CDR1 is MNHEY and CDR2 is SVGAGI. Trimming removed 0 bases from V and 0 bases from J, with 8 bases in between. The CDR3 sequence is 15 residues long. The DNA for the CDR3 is TGTGCCAGCAGTTACTCGAGGACCCTGAACACTGAAGCTTTCTTT. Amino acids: CASSYSRTLNTEAFF.

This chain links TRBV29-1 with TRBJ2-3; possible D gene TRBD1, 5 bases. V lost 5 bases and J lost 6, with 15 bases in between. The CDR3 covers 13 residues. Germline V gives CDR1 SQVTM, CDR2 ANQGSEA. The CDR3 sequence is CSVNSLGVDTQYF. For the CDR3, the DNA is TGCAGCGTTAACTCTCTAGGGGTGGATACGCAGTATTTT.

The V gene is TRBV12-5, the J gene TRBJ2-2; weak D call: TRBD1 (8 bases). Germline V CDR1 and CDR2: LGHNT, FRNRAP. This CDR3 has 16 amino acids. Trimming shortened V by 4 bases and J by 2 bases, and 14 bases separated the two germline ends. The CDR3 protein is CASGSTGGDNTGELFF. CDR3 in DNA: TGTGCTAGTGGTTCTACAGGGGGGGACAACACCGGGGAGCTGTTTTTT.

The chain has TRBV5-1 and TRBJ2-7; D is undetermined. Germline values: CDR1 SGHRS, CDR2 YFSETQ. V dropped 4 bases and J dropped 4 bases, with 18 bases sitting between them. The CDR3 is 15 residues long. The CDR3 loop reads CASSKNPGPNYEQYF. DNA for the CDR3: TGCGCCAGCAGCAAAAACCCCGGGCCAAATTACGAGCAGTACTTC.

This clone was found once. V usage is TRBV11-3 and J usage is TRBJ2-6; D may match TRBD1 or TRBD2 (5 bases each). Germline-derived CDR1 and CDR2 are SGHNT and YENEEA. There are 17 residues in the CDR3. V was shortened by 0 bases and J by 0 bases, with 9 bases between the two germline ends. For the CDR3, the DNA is TGTGCCAGCAGCTTAGAGGGACGGATCTCTGGGGCCAACGTCCTGACTTTC. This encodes CASSLEGRISGANVLTF.

This chain's CDR3 is CASSPLIGVLPDEQFF. The CDR3, as DNA: TGTGCCAGCAGTCCTCTGATAGGGGTTCTCCCGGATGAGCAGTTCTTC. The gene calls are TRBV25-1 and TRBJ2-1, with a weak D call TRBD1 (5 bases). V was pared by 5 bases and J by 8 bases, with 22 bases between. The germline V gene has CDR1 MGHDK and CDR2 SYGVNS. This CDR3 has 16 amino acids. Variable domain in full (rest from reference TRBV25-1 and TRBJ2-1): EADIYQTPRYLVIGTGKKITLECSQTMGHDKMYWYQQDPGMELHLIHYSYGVNSTEKGDLSSESTVSRIRTEHFPLTLESARPSHTSQYLCASSPLIGVLPDEQFFGPGTRLTVL.

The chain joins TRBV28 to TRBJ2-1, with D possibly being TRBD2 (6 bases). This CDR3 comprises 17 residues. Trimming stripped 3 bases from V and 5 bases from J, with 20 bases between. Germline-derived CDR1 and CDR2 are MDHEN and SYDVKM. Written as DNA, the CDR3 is TGTGCCAGCAGTTTGGGGCGGAGGGCAGGACACAACAATGAGCAGTTCTTC. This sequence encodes CASSLGRRAGHNNEQFF.

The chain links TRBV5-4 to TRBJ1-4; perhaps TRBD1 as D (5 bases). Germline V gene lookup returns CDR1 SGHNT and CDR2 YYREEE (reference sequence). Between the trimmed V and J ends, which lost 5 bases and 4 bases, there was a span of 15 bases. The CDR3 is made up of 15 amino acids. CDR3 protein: CASSRNVGDNEKLFF. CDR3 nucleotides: TGTGCCAGCAGTCGAAACGTGGGGGATAATGAAAAACTGTTTTTT.

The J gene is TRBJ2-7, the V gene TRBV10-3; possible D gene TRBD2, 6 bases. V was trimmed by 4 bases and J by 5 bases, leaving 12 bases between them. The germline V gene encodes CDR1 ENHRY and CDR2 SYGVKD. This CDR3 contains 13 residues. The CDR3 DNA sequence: TGTGCCATCAGTGGGGGCGGGATCGACGAGCAGTACTTC. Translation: CAISGGGIDEQYF.

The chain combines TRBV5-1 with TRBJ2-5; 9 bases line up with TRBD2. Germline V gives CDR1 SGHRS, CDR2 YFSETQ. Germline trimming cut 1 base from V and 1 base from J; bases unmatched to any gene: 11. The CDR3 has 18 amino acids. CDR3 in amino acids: CASSLRTFSGGLQETQYF. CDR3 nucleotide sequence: TGCGCCAGCAGCTTGCGAACCTTTAGCGGGGGCCTCCAAGAGACCCAGTACTTC.